The rows below give T cell receptor beta chains drawn from one sample of a study of cytomegalovirus exposure and HLA in healthy donors. The method was immunoSEQ multiplex PCR; TCRdb's version includes in-frame clones alone and lacks a portion of them. This sample carries 85,000 to 100,000 clones, about nine tenths of them seen once, and the ten largest clones take roughly 9.2%. The sample comprised PBMCs. These receptors all stem from a man aged 30 to 45 in good health and CMV-seropositive. Each CDR3 is given without its conserved first and last residue. Size is stated for part of the rows, as once, few or many counts, or as a class when the clone is expanded.

CDR3aa,v_gene,abundance
ASSFFMFGGGFSYEQY,TRBV27,NA
ASSVQDNTEAF,TRBV9,NA
ASSGQGARYGYT,TRBV5-1,NA
ASSWGQGETTEAF,TRBV27,NA
AGSPGGAFEKLF,TRBV30,NA
ASSEVPTGTLF,TRBV6-1,NA
ASSQTAQGNTEAF,TRBV4-1,NA
ASSSHPGQAYEQY,TRBV5-1,NA
AWSVGGLSYEQY,TRBV30,NA
AISDPSSGNTIY,TRBV10-3,NA
ASTTGKNTEAF,TRBV2,NA
ASSFMEGRHEQY,TRBV11-2,NA
ASSLKGGKNIQY,TRBV7-9,few
ASTLDHYQRETQY,TRBV5-1,once
ASSDSAGTSADTQY,TRBV6-4,NA
ASSPPYPGQGKDTIY,TRBV7-9,NA
ASSPYSAYEQY,TRBV5-1,NA
ASSYGVGANTEAF,TRBV5-1,NA
ASSSGGGANYGYT,TRBV28,NA
ASRTGGPNTEAF,TRBV2,NA